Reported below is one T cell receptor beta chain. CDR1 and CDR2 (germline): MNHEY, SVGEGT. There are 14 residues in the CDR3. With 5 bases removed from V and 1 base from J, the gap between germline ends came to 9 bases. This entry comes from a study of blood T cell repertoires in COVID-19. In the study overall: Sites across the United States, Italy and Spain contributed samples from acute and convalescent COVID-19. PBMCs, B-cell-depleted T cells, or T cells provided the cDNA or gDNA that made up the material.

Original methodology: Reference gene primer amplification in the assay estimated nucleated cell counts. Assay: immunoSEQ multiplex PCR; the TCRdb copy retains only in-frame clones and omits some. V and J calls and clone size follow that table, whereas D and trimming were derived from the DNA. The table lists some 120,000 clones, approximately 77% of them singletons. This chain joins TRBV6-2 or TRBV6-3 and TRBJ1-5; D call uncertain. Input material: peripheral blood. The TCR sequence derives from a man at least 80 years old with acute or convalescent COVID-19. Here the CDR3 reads CASSLDKSNQPQHF. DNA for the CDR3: TGTGCCAGCAGTCTCGACAAAAGCAATCAGCCCCAGCATTTT.